The clone carrying this TCR beta chain was counted once. Antigen unknown. The sample is drawn from a study of untreated major depressive disorder. Clones were sequenced by immunoSEQ multiplex PCR, and TCRdb holds only the in-frame ones, with some missing. The data show about 20,000 clones, around 90% seen once. Study-level results: CD4+ T cells from depressed patients used TRBV05-01 (Vbeta 5.1) more often than controls.

The length of the CDR3 is 13 residues. With 11 bases clipped from V and 5 bases from J, the junction kept 9 bases outside the gene matches. Germline V gene lookup returns CDR1 MNHNS and CDR2 SASEGT. Sequenced input: CD4+ T cells from PBMCs. The chain carries TRBV6-1 and TRBJ1-2; 9 bases align to TRBD1. The source of this sequence is a woman aged 35 to 49 with major depressive disorder. Here the CDR3 DNA reads TGTGCCGGTCAACAGGGGGCTGGATATGGCTACACCTTC. Translated, it gives CAGQQGAGYGYTF.